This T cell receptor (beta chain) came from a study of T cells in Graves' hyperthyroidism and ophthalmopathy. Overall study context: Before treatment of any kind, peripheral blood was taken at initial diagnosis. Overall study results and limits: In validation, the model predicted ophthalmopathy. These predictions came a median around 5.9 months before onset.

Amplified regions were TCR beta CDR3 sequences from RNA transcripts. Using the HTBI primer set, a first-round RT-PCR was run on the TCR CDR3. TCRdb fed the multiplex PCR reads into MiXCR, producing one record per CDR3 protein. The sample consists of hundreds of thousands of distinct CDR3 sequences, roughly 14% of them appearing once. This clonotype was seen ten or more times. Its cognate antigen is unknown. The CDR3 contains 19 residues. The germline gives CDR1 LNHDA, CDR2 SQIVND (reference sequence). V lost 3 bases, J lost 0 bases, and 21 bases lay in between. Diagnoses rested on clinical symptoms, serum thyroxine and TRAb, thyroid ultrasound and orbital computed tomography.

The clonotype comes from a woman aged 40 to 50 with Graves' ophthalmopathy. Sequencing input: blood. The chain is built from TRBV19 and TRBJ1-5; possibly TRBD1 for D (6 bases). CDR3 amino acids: CASSILGDTTRYSNQPQHF. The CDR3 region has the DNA TGTGCCAGTAGTATCCTCGGGGACACCACAAGGTATAGCAATCAGCCCCAGCATTTT. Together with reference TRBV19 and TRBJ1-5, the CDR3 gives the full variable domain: DGGITQSPKYLFRKEGQNVTLSCEQNLNHDAMYWYRQDPGQGLRLIYYSQIVNDFQKGDIAEGYSVSREKKESFPLTVTSAQKNPTAFYLCASSILGDTTRYSNQPQHFGDGTRLSIL.